This TCR beta chain derives from a study of T cells after yellow fever vaccination. From germline, CDR1 is MGHRA and CDR2 YSYEKL. Germline trimming cut 4 bases from V and 4 bases from J; bases unmatched to any gene: 6. CDR3 length equals 15 residues. Using its own MiXCR run on the 5' RACE reads, TCRdb lists one record per CDR3 protein. The data contain a few hundred thousand distinct CDR3 sequences, approximately 4% of them seen just once; the ten biggest clones take up 20% to 25%. The chain has TRBV4-1 and TRBJ2-7, with 11 bases lining up with TRBD1. The TCR was taken from a man between 18 and 29 years old who received the YFV17D yellow fever vaccine. Material: PBMCs, obtained 5 days after the yellow fever booster vaccination. CDR3 in amino acids: CASSLWTGGQYEQYV. CDR3 sequence (DNA): TGCGCCAGCAGCCTATGGACAGGGGGCCAATACGAGCAGTACGTC.